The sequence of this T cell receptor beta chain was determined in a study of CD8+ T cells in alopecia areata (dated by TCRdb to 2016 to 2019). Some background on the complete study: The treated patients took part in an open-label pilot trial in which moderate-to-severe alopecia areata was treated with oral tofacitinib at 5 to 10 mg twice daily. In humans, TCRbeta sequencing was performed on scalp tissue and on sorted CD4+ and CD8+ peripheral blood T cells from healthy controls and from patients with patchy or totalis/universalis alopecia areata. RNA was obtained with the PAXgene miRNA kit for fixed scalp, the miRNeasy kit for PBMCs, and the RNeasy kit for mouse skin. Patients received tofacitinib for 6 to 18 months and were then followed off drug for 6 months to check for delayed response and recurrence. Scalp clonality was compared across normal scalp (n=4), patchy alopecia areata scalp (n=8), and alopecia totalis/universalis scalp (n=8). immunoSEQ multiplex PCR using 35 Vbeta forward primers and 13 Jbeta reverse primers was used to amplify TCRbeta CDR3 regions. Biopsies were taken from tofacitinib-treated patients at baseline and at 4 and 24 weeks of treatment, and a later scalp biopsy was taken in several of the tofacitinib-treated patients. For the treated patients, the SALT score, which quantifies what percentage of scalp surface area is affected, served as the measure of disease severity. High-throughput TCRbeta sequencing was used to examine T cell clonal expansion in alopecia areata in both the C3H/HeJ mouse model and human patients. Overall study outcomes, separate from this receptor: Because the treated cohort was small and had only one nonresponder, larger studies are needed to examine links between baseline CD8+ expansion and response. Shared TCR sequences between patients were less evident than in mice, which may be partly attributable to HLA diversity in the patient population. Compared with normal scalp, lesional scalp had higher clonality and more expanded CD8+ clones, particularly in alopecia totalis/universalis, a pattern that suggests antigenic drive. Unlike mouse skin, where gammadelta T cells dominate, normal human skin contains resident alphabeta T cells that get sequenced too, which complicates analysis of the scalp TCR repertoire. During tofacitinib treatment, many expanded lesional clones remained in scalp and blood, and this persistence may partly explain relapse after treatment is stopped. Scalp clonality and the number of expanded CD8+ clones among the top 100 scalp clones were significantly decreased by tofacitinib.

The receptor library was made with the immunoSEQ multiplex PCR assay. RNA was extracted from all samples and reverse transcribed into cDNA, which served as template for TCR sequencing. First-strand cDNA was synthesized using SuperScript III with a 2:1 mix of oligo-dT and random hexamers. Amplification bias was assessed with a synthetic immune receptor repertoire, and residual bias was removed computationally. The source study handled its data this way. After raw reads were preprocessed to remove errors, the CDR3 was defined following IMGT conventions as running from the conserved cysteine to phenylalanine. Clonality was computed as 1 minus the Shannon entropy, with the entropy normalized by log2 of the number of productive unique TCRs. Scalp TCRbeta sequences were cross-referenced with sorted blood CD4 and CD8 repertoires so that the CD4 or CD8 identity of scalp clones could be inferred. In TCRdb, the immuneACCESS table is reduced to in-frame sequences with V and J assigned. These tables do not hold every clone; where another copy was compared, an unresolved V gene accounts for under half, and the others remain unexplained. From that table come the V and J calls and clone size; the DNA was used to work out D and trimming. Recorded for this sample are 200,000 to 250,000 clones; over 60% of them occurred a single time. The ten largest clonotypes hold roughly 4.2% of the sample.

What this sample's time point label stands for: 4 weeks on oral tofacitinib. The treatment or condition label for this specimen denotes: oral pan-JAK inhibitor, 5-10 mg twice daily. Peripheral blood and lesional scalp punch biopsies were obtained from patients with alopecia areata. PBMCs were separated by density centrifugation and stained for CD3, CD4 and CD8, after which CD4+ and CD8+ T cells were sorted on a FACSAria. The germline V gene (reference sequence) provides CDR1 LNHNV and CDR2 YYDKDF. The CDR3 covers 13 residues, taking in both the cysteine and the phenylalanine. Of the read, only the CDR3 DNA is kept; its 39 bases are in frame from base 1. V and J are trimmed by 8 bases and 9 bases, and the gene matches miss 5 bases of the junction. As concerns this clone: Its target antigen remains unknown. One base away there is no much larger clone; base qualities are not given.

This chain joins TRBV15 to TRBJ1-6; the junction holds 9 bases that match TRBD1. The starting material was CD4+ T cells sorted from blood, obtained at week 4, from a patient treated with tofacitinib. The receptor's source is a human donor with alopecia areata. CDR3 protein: CATGTGMGSPLHF. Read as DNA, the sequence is TGTGCCACCGGGACAGGGATGGGTTCACCCCTCCACTTT.